The text below deals with one TCR beta chain. Its antigen remains unidentified. Germline-derived CDR1 and CDR2 are LNHDA and SQIVND (reference sequence). The CDR3 has 15 residues. V was pared by 6 bases and J by 2 bases, with 17 bases between. The method was immunoSEQ multiplex PCR; TCRdb's version includes in-frame clones alone and lacks a portion of them. The sample lists around 99,000 clones; 80% to 90% were seen once. The source of the sample is a study of radiotherapy plus CTLA-4 blockade in lung cancer. General study points: TCR clones from tumors expanded in blood after radiotherapy plus ipilimumab.

Focal radiation plus CTLA-4 blockade with ipilimumab was administered to patients who had chemo-refractory metastatic non-small-cell lung cancer. This sequence joins TRBV19 and TRBJ2-7, with a weak D call TRBD1 (6 bases). The input for sequencing was peripheral blood, taken from a patient treated with radiotherapy plus ipilimumab. The clonotype originates from a human donor with non-small cell lung cancer that progressed on radiotherapy plus ipilimumab. Written as DNA, the CDR3 is TGTGCCAGTAGCTCGTCCGGACAGTTGGCCTACGAGCAGTACTTC. It yields the protein CASSSSGQLAYEQYF. The complete variable domain, with remaining parts taken from reference TRBV19 and TRBJ2-7, reads DGGITQSPKYLFRKEGQNVTLSCEQNLNHDAMYWYRQDPGQGLRLIYYSQIVNDFQKGDIAEGYSVSREKKESFPLTVTSAQKNPTAFYLCASSSSGQLAYEQYFGPGTRLTVT.